The text below deals with one TCR beta chain. Its antigen is as yet unknown. This CDR3 comprises 13 residues. V lost 1 base and J lost 8; bases outside the gene matches: 3. Germline V gives CDR1 LGHNA, CDR2 YSLEER. These data originate in a study of identifying expanded T cells in peripheral blood. General study points: Technical replicates showed about 1.1 changed clones; approximately 2 weeks about 16.4; four weeks 19. Approximately two-week clone count variance significantly increased as total template count grew.

The repertoire was sequenced with immunoSEQ multiplex PCR; TCRdb's copy has only in-frame clones and lacks some. The sample has tens of thousands of clones, about nine tenths seen once; the top ten hold over 3%. No infections or other immune events were documented during collection. V is TRBV4-3 and J is TRBJ1-1, with 8 bases identical to TRBD1. The TCR comes from a person aged 18 to 75 in good health. Sequencing was carried out using blood. CDR3 nucleotides: TGCGCCAGCAGCCAAGTTACAGGGGGGGAAGCTTTCTTT. Amino acid sequence: CASSQVTGGEAFF.